A single sample is the source of the 13 T cell receptor beta chains below, sequenced in a study of technical replicates of blood from several donors. Generated by immunoSEQ multiplex PCR, the TCRdb table keeps only in-frame clones and is missing some. The table includes tens of thousands of clones, around 95% detected once. Sequencing was carried out using T cells isolated from PBMCs. The origin of the receptors is a human donor in good health.

This chain joins TRBV19 and TRBJ2-3, with TRBD2 matching 8 bases. The CDR3 runs 16 residues. Germline CDR1 LNHDA, CDR2 SQIVND (reference sequence). V dropped 5 bases and J dropped 2; count of bases not matched to a gene: 9. CDR3 region: CASSSRLARNTDTQYF. The DNA of the CDR3 is TGTGCCAGTAGTTCCAGACTAGCGAGAAACACAGATACGCAGTATTTT.

The chain employs TRBV30 and TRBJ2-7; D unresolved. The V gene lost 0 bases and the J gene lost 3 bases, with 9 bases spanning the gap. This CDR3 spans 13 amino acids. Germline CDR1 reads GTSNPN; CDR2 reads SVGIG (reference sequence). This CDR3 reads CAWSVIALYEQYF. CDR3 coding DNA: TGTGCCTGGAGTGTAATTGCGCTCTACGAGCAGTACTTC. The full variable domain, rest sourced from reference TRBV30 and TRBJ2-7, is SQTIHQWPATLVQPVGSPLSLECTVEGTSNPNLYWYRQAAGRGLQLLFYSVGIGQISSEVPQNLSASRPQDRQFILSSKKLLLSDSGFYLCAWSVIALYEQYFGPGTRLTVT.

The chain carries TRBV7-9 and TRBJ1-4, with no clear D. This CDR3 has 14 residues. The germline V gene encodes CDR1 SEHNR and CDR2 FQNEAQ (reference sequence). V shed 3 bases and J shed 6 bases, with 11 bases lying between them. The CDR3 is CASSFNLRDEKLFF. CDR3 coding DNA: TGTGCCAGCAGCTTTAACCTGAGGGATGAAAAACTGTTTTTT.

The V gene is TRBV5-1, the J gene TRBJ1-1, with D perhaps matching TRBD1 (6 bases). Deletions cut 4 bases from V and 3 bases from J, with 22 bases between. This CDR3 contains 17 residues. The germline V gene has CDR1 SGHRS and CDR2 YFSETQ. Written as DNA, the CDR3 is TGCGCCAGCAGCCCCACGAGGGGGAGTTGGTTGGACACTGAAGCTTTCTTT. This gives the protein CASSPTRGSWLDTEAFF. The entire variable domain, with the rest obtained from reference TRBV5-1 and TRBJ1-1, is as follows: KAGVTQTPRYLIKTRGQQVTLSCSPISGHRSVSWYQQTPGQGLQFLFEYFSETQRNKGNFPGRFSGRQFSNSRSEMNVSTLELGDSALYLCASSPTRGSWLDTEAFFGQGTRLTVV.

J is TRBJ1-2 and V is TRBV6-5, with D perhaps TRBD1 (5 bases). Per the germline V gene, CDR1 is MNHEY and CDR2 is SVGAGI. With 5 bases removed from V and 5 bases from J, the gap between germline ends came to 12 bases. The CDR3 loop spans 13 amino acids. In nucleotides, the CDR3 is TGTGCCAGCAGTAACCAGGGTAGATATGGCTACACCTTC. It specifies CASSNQGRYGYTF.

The V and J genes are TRBV5-5 and TRBJ1-3; the match to TRBD1 covers 8 bases. Trimming removed 6 bases from V and 0 bases from J; junction bases left unmatched: 5. Germline V gene lookup returns CDR1 SGHKS and CDR2 YYEKEE (reference sequence). The CDR3 sequence is 15 residues long. The CDR3, as DNA: TGTGCCAGCACCCTCACAGGGGGCTCTGGAAACACCATATATTTT. Encoded protein: CASTLTGGSGNTIYF.

This clone was found once. The chain couples TRBV12-5 to TRBJ2-7, with TRBD1 identical over 7 bases. V lost 4 bases, J lost 6 bases, and 21 bases stayed unmatched. The CDR3 extends over 18 amino acids. Looked up from germline, CDR1 is LGHNT and CDR2 is FRNRAP. The CDR3 reads CASGWIGQATTLSGEQYF. The CDR3 bases are TGTGCTAGTGGTTGGATAGGACAGGCCACTACCCTTTCGGGCGAGCAGTACTTC.

This sequence joins TRBV4-1 and TRBJ2-3; D unclear. Between the trimmed V and J ends, which lost 2 bases and 2 bases, there was a span of 8 bases. CDR1 and CDR2 (germline): MGHRA, YSYEKL. The length of the CDR3 is 14 residues. For the CDR3, the DNA is TGCGCCAGCAGCCAACTTTTGTCCACAGATACGCAGTATTTT. This encodes CASSQLLSTDTQYF.

J is TRBJ2-7 and V is TRBV11-2, with TRBD1 matching 7 bases. This CDR3 has 15 residues. The trim removed 4 bases at V and 5 bases at J, leaving 11 bases unmatched. From germline, CDR1 is SGHAT and CDR2 FQNNGV. Here the CDR3 reads CASSSGGVGVNEQYF. The DNA of the CDR3 is TGTGCCAGCAGCTCAGGGGGAGTGGGAGTTAACGAGCAGTACTTC.

This clone occurred a few times. This chain links TRBV4-2 with TRBJ1-1; D is perhaps TRBD1 (5 bases). Germline V gene data show CDR1 as LGHNA and CDR2 as YNFKEQ. The V and J ends lost 1 base and 3 bases respectively, with 15 bases between them. The CDR3 length is 16 residues. CDR3 DNA sequence: TGTGCCAGCAGCCAAGCTGGGGCTGGCGTCGACACTGAAGCTTTCTTT. Translating gives CASSQAGAGVDTEAFF.

This CDR3 reads CSVRAGDYGYTF. DNA for the CDR3: TGCAGCGTAAGAGCAGGGGACTATGGCTACACCTTC. The chain joins TRBV29-1 to TRBJ1-2; tentative D call: TRBD1 (6 bases). CDR1 is SQVTM, CDR2 ANQGSEA, per germline. V lost 6 bases to trimming and J lost 3 bases, with 11 bases between them. The CDR3 loop spans 12 amino acids.

This sequence joins TRBV29-1 and TRBJ2-5; D is undetermined. Trimming removed 6 bases at V and 10 bases at J, with 27 bases between. The CDR3 contains 15 residues. The germline gives CDR1 SQVTM, CDR2 ANQGSEA. The DNA of the CDR3 is TGCAGCGTCCCGACCCCACAGTTTGAGCATAGTGTCCAGTACTTC. Translated: CSVPTPQFEHSVQYF.

The V gene is TRBV25-1, the J gene TRBJ2-3, with 10 bases matching TRBD1. In germline, CDR1 is MGHDK, CDR2 SYGVNS. Losses at the gene ends were 3 bases for V and 2 bases for J; bases not matched to a gene: 2. This CDR3 has 15 amino acids. CDR3 in amino acids: CASSDGQGVTDTQYF. CDR3 DNA sequence: TGTGCCAGCAGTGACGGACAGGGGGTCACAGATACGCAGTATTTT.